Listed here are 17 T cell receptor beta chains from one sample, sequenced in a study of OX40 agonist ivuxolimab in advanced cancers. The library was generated by the immunoSEQ multiplex PCR assay. The clones in this table, taken by TCRdb from immuneACCESS, are in-frame only. Not every clone is retained; where verified, under half of the shortfall comes from an unresolved V gene, and the cause of the rest is unknown. The sample yields about 70,000 clones; about nine tenths were counted once. The ten largest make up roughly 8.6% of the sample. The sequencing used CD4+ or CD8+ T cells sorted from blood, collected in a trial of the OX40 agonist ivuxolimab. These receptors were taken from an adult with an advanced solid tumor such as melanoma, head and neck, liver or kidney cancer.

The gene calls are TRBV7-2 and TRBJ2-1, with D possibly being TRBD1 (5 bases). The germline V and J ends were trimmed by 3 bases and 7 bases, with 10 bases remaining between them. Germline lookup yields CDR1 SGHTA and CDR2 FQGNSA. The CDR3 covers 13 residues. The CDR3 DNA is TGTGCCAGCAGCTTCCTATCAGGGAATGAGCAGTTCTTC. This translates into CASSFLSGNEQFF.

V and J are TRBV9 and TRBJ2-7; tentatively, D is TRBD1 (5 bases). Germline-derived CDR1 and CDR2 are SGDLS and YYNGEE. The V and J ends lost 2 bases and 1 base respectively, with 13 bases between them. This CDR3 is 15 amino acids long. DNA of the CDR3: TGTGCCAGCAGCGTGACGGAGACAGCGTCCTACGAGCAGTACTTC. It is translated as CASSVTETASYEQYF.

Details on this clone: The junction and the germline gene differ at one end; a read error may be behind it. The chain combines TRBV18 with TRBJ2-7; TRBD1 aligns across 9 bases. There are 14 residues in the CDR3. CDR1 is KGHSH and CDR2 is LQKENI in the germline V gene. DNA of the CDR3: TGTGCCAGCTCTCCACAGGGGGCAGAACACGAGCAGTACTTC. It yields the protein CASSPQGAEHEQYF.

This sequence joins TRBV29-1 and TRBJ2-5, with D perhaps matching TRBD1 (6 bases). Germline assignment: CDR1 SQVTM and CDR2 ANQGSEA. Trimming removed 4 bases at V and 3 bases at J, with 12 bases between. CDR3 length: 13 residues. CDR3 region: CSVVRGRKETQYF. CDR3 bases: TGCAGCGTTGTCAGGGGACGGAAAGAGACCCAGTACTTC. Looking up the rest from reference TRBV29-1 and TRBJ2-5 gives the full variable domain: SAVISQKPSRDICQRGTSLTIQCQVDSQVTMMFWYRQQPGQSLTLIATANQGSEATYESGFVIDKFPISRPNLTFSTLTVSNMSPEDSSIYLCSVVRGRKETQYFGPGTRLLVL.

This sequence joins TRBV5-1 and TRBJ2-7, with TRBD1 matching 8 bases. Germline CDR1 and CDR2: SGHRS and YFSETQ. V shed 4 bases, J shed 0 bases, and the junction held 9 bases outside the gene matches. This CDR3 spans 16 amino acids. CDR3 DNA: TGCGCCAGCAGCGCTAGTCGGACAGGGCCCTCCTACGAGCAGTACTTC. Encoded protein: CASSASRTGPSYEQYF.

The CDR3 protein is CASSSTLKQGRTIGYTF. The DNA of the CDR3 is TGCGCCAGCAGCTCGACCTTAAAACAGGGGAGAACTATCGGCTACACCTTC. This chain connects TRBV5-1 to TRBJ1-2, with 7 bases identical to TRBD1. This CDR3 region has 17 residues. The V gene's germline CDR1 is SGHRS and CDR2 YFSETQ. V trimming: 3 bases; J trimming: 8 bases; junction bases outside the gene matches: 19.

The chain joins TRBV7-2 to TRBJ2-2, with unresolved D. The germline V and J ends were trimmed by 2 bases and 5 bases, with 12 bases remaining between them. Germline CDR1 SGHTA, CDR2 FQGNSA. This CDR3 has 15 amino acids. CDR3 region: CASSLRSQPTGELFF. In nucleotides, the CDR3 is TGTGCCAGCAGCTTAAGGTCCCAGCCAACCGGGGAGCTGTTTTTT. Complete variable domain (other parts from reference TRBV7-2 and TRBJ2-2): GAGVSQSPSNKVTEKGKDVELRCDPISGHTALYWYRQSLGQGLEFLIYFQGNSAPDKSGLPSDRFSAERTGGSVSTLTIQRTQQEDSAVYLCASSLRSQPTGELFFGEGSRLTVL.

The rearrangement joins TRBV6-5 to TRBJ1-1; D is uncertain. The CDR3 spans 14 residues. CDR1 is MNHEY and CDR2 is SVGAGI in the germline V gene. The V gene lost 0 bases and the J gene lost 3 bases, with 8 bases spanning the gap. CDR3 nucleotide sequence: TGTGCCAGCAGTTACTCAAGAGGTGACACTGAAGCTTTCTTT. This codes for CASSYSRGDTEAFF.

This chain links TRBV28 with TRBJ2-7, with 7 positions matching TRBD1. The length of the CDR3 is 12 residues. Per the germline V gene, CDR1 is MDHEN and CDR2 is SYDVKM. The V and J ends lost 6 bases and 3 bases, in that order; junction bases with no gene match: 2. The CDR3 sequence: CASRRTGYEQYF. DNA of the CDR3: TGTGCCAGCAGGCGGACAGGCTACGAGCAGTACTTC.

This sequence joins TRBV7-8 and TRBJ1-3, with TRBD1 identical over 7 bases. The trim removed 5 bases at V and 4 bases at J, leaving 5 bases unmatched. Looked up from germline, CDR1 is SGHVS and CDR2 is FQNEAQ. The CDR3 extends over 14 amino acids. The CDR3 is CASSPTGYGNTIYF. CDR3 nucleotides: TGTGCCAGCAGCCCGACAGGGTACGGAAACACCATATATTTT.

V and J are TRBV28 and TRBJ2-2, with TRBD1 as a possible D gene (6 bases). V lost 7 bases to trimming and J lost 1 base, with 7 bases between them. The CDR3 is 13 amino acids. The germline gives CDR1 MDHEN, CDR2 SYDVKM. CDR3 amino acids: CASIRGNTGELFF. The CDR3 DNA sequence: TGTGCCAGCATCAGGGGGAACACCGGGGAGCTGTTTTTT. The full variable domain, with the rest looked up from reference TRBV28 and TRBJ2-2, is DVKVTQSSRYLVKRTGEKVFLECVQDMDHENMFWYRQDPGLGLRLIYFSYDVKMKEKGDIPEGYSVSREKKERFSLILESASTNQTSMYLCASIRGNTGELFFGEGSRLTVL.

This clone has a handful of counts. The chain is built from TRBV7-6 and TRBJ1-2; possible D gene TRBD1, 5 bases. Looked up from germline, CDR1 is SGHVS and CDR2 is FNYEAQ. The V and J ends lost 4 bases and 4 bases respectively, with 7 bases between them. The CDR3 sequence is 12 residues long. In DNA form, the CDR3 reads TGTGCCAGCAGCTCTGGGGCCTATGGCTACACCTTC. This translates into CASSSGAYGYTF.

The V gene is TRBV5-4, the J gene TRBJ1-6, with D possibly TRBD1 on 5 matching bases. This CDR3 region has 14 residues. V lost 1 base, J lost 10 bases, and 12 bases lay in between. Germline values: CDR1 SGHNT, CDR2 YYREEE (reference sequence). In DNA, the CDR3 is TGTGCCAGCAGCTTGCTCGGGGACGACTCACCCCTCCACTTT. As protein: CASSLLGDDSPLHF.

This clone occurred a few times. The chain combines TRBV29-1 with TRBJ2-5, with a tentative D call TRBD1 (6 bases). Trimming shortened V by 6 bases and J by 1 base, and 15 bases separated the two germline ends. CDR1 is SQVTM, CDR2 ANQGSEA, per germline. The CDR3 has 14 amino acids. The CDR3 sequence: CSVAGVGFQETQYF. As DNA, the CDR3 is TGCAGCGTGGCAGGGGTCGGATTCCAAGAGACCCAGTACTTC.

V and J are TRBV4-3 and TRBJ2-2; 7 positions match TRBD1. The CDR3 loop spans 15 amino acids. The V segment lost 2 bases and the J segment 4 bases; nucleotides outside the gene matches: 4. Germline CDR1 is LGHNA and CDR2 is YSLEER. CDR3 sequence reads: CASSQWTGSTGELFF. Written as DNA, the CDR3 is TGCGCCAGCAGCCAATGGACAGGTTCCACCGGGGAGCTGTTTTTT.

The V call is TRBV5-4, the J call TRBJ1-2, with TRBD1 matching 7 bases. This CDR3 region has 16 residues. Looked up from germline, CDR1 is SGHNT and CDR2 is YYREEE (reference sequence). The V segment lost 1 base and the J segment 0 bases; nucleotides outside the gene matches: 6. The CDR3: CASSLIRDRPNYGYTF. The CDR3 nucleotides read TGTGCCAGCAGCTTGATTCGGGACAGACCTAACTATGGCTACACCTTC.

The rearrangement joins TRBV30 to TRBJ1-1, with 7 nucleotides matching TRBD1. Germline lookup yields CDR1 GTSNPN and CDR2 SVGIG (reference sequence). This CDR3 comprises 12 residues. V gave up 1 base and J gave up 11 bases; unmatched junction bases: 7. CDR3 protein: CAWSGQTGPAFF. CDR3 sequence (DNA): TGTGCCTGGAGTGGCCAGACAGGGCCCGCTTTCTTT.